The 5 T cell receptor beta chains reported below all come from one sample, sequenced in a study of early T cells in non-severe SARS-CoV-2 infection (dated by TCRdb to about 2021). Library generation was performed with 5' RACE. Sequencing was performed on a NextSeq 500. TCRdb's own reprocessing of the public reads used fastp at Q25 and MiXCR and kept productive beta chains. Identical CDR3 protein sequences are pooled into one entry, listed with their most common genes and DNA. Present in this sample are tens of thousands of distinct CDR3 sequences, about 14% of which were seen just once. The top ten clonotypes cover about 4% of the sample. The source was whole blood, collected at baseline. These receptors all stem from an adult who was a healthcare worker with PCR-confirmed SARS-CoV-2 infection or an uninfected control (not recorded which).

This clonotype came up a few times. V gene TRBV4-2 combines with J gene TRBJ1-5; unclear D gene. The germline CDR1 and CDR2 sequences are LGHNA and YNFKEQ. The V and J ends lost 0 bases and 1 base respectively, with 13 bases between them. This CDR3 comprises 17 residues. The CDR3: CASSQDGPSQSNQPQHF. The CDR3 DNA sequence: TGTGCCAGCAGCCAAGATGGGCCCTCCCAGAGCAATCAGCCCCAGCATTTT.

Many counts were recorded for this clonotype. The rearrangement joins TRBV27 to TRBJ2-7, with D possibly called TRBD1 or TRBD2 (5 bases each). V was cut by 5 bases and J by 2 bases, with 13 bases left in between. The CDR3 consists of 14 residues. Germline CDR1 is MNHEY and CDR2 is SMNVEV (reference sequence). In DNA form, the CDR3 reads TGTGCCAGCAGTGACCGGGACCCCACCTACGAGCAGTACTTC. As protein: CASSDRDPTYEQYF.

This clonotype has ten or more counts. The chain has TRBV20-1 and TRBJ2-1; 10 bases are shared with TRBD2. J lost 7 bases, V lost 4 bases, and 10 bases had no gene match. CDR1 and CDR2 (germline): DFQATT, SNEGSKA (reference sequence). There are 15 residues in the CDR3. Here the CDR3 DNA reads TGCAGTGCTACAGACTATAGCGGGAGGAGAAATGAGCAGTTCTTC. It codes for CSATDYSGRRNEQFF.

This clonotype was detected only once. The genes are TRBV7-9 and TRBJ2-1; 9 nucleotides agree with TRBD1. Per germline, CDR1 SEHNR and CDR2 FQNEAQ (reference sequence). Trimming at V came to 5 bases and at J to 5 bases, leaving 7 bases not matched to a gene. The CDR3 consists of 15 residues. CDR3 coding DNA: TGTGCCAGCAGCCTCCGGGACAGGGCAGACAATGAGCAGTTCTTC. Amino acid sequence: CASSLRDRADNEQFF.

This clonotype turned up a few times. The rearrangement joins TRBV28 to TRBJ1-2; D unresolved. The V gene's germline CDR1 is MDHEN and CDR2 SYDVKM. CDR3 length: 13 amino acids. Between the trimmed V and J ends, which lost 9 bases and 2 bases, there was a span of 13 bases. CDR3 sequence: CASTTMGNYGYTF. CDR3 in DNA: TGTGCCAGTACAACTATGGGGAACTATGGCTACACCTTC.